One and the same sample provided the 24 T cell receptor beta chains below, sequenced in a study of blood T cell repertoires in COVID-19. Profiled with immunoSEQ multiplex PCR; TCRdb holds only in-frame clones, not every one. The sample holds 88,000 or so clones, roughly 77% seen once. Source material: peripheral blood. These receptors all come from a human donor in a cohort sampled during active COVID-19.

J is TRBJ2-5 and V is TRBV5-1, with no clear D. Germline-derived CDR1 and CDR2 are SGHRS and YFSETQ. V lost 0 bases and J lost 0, with 3 bases in between. This CDR3 is built from 13 residues. CDR3 nucleotides: TGCGCCAGCAGCTTGGGTAACCAAGAGACCCAGTACTTC. Residues: CASSLGNQETQYF.

The chain combines TRBV14 with TRBJ2-7; maybe TRBD1 (6 bases). The germline V gene has CDR1 SGHDN and CDR2 FVKESK. The V end lost 3 bases, the J end lost 6 bases, and 18 bases lay between the germline ends. CDR3 length: 15 residues. CDR3 in DNA: TGTGCCAGCAGCCATTTTCTGCAGGGGCGGGCCGAGCAGTACTTC. Protein: CASSHFLQGRAEQYF.

This chain uses TRBV12-5 with TRBJ1-1, with TRBD1 matching 7 bases. CDR3 length: 14 residues. J lost 4 bases, V lost 6 bases, and 8 bases had no gene match. CDR1 and CDR2 from the germline V gene are LGHNT and FRNRAP. CDR3 in amino acids: CASGGTAAATEAFF. CDR3 DNA sequence: TGTGCTAGTGGCGGGACAGCCGCGGCCACTGAAGCTTTCTTT.

The V and J genes are TRBV19 and TRBJ2-1, with a possible D match to TRBD2 (5 bases). Germline CDR1 reads LNHDA; CDR2 reads SQIVND (reference sequence). Between the trimmed V and J ends, which lost 3 bases and 6 bases, there was a span of 18 bases. The CDR3 is 16 amino acids. CDR3 in DNA: TGTGCCAGTAGTATTCTCGGCGGGCGTAAGGCCAATGAGCAGTTCTTC. Translated: CASSILGGRKANEQFF.

The chain combines TRBV5-1 with TRBJ2-1; weak D call: TRBD2 (5 bases). The CDR3 runs 14 residues. V was cut by 4 bases and J by 3 bases, with 11 bases left in between. Germline values: CDR1 SGHRS, CDR2 YFSETQ. DNA of the CDR3: TGCGCCAGCAGCAGGGCACTAGACTACAATGAGCAGTTCTTC. Encoded protein: CASSRALDYNEQFF.

Regarding this clone: At the DNA level, this CDR3 is encoded by other sequences in the same sample as well. This chain joins TRBV6-5 and TRBJ2-1; no reliable D call. The CDR3 has 14 residues. V lost 8 bases, J lost 0 bases, and 11 bases lay in between. Germline V gene sequence: CDR1 MNHEY, CDR2 SVGAGI. In DNA form, the CDR3 reads TGTGCCAGCTCTAGAGGCCCCTCCTACAATGAGCAGTTCTTC. It codes for CASSRGPSYNEQFF.

A remark on this clone: The identical CDR3 is also encoded by other nucleotide sequences in the sample. V usage is TRBV20-1 and J usage is TRBJ1-6; TRBD1 matches at 11 bases. Germline trimming cut 3 bases from V and 9 bases from J; bases unmatched to any gene: 16. The CDR3 contains 18 residues. Germline assignment: CDR1 DFQATT and CDR2 SNEGSKA (reference sequence). The CDR3 sequence is CSASGSTTGQGVGSPLHF. The CDR3 region has the DNA TGCAGTGCTAGTGGTTCTACTACGGGACAGGGGGTGGGTTCACCCCTCCACTTT.

The chain joins TRBV7-8 to TRBJ2-7; D possibly corresponds to TRBD1 (5 bases). Trimming pared 2 bases from V and 4 bases from J, leaving 12 bases between. There are 14 residues in the CDR3. Germline CDR1 reads SGHVS; CDR2 reads FQNEAQ. The CDR3, as DNA: TGTGCCAGCAGCTTATTTGGGGCGCGGTACGAGCAGTACTTC. Translation gives CASSLFGARYEQYF.

V is TRBV15 and J is TRBJ2-1; TRBD2 agrees at 7 bases. Germline lookup yields CDR1 LNHNV and CDR2 YYDKDF (reference sequence). The J segment lost 16 bases and the V segment lost 4 bases, leaving 13 bases of the junction unmatched. This CDR3 spans 13 amino acids. CDR3: CATSNLEGGEKFF. The CDR3 DNA reads TGTGCCACCAGCAACCTAGAGGGAGGGGAGAAATTCTTC.

J is TRBJ2-7 and V is TRBV6-1; possibly TRBD1 for D (6 bases). Trimming took off 1 base at V and 3 bases at J, with 13 bases between the two ends. The CDR3 runs 15 residues. The germline V gene encodes CDR1 MNHNS and CDR2 SASEGT. The CDR3 here is CASSEEGGEVYEQYF. DNA for the CDR3: TGTGCCAGCAGTGAAGAAGGGGGAGAGGTCTACGAGCAGTACTTC.

The chain recombines TRBV5-8 with TRBJ2-2, with TRBD2 matching over 9 bases. Per germline, CDR1 SGHTS and CDR2 YDEGEE. Germline trimming cut 6 bases from V and 3 bases from J; bases unmatched to any gene: 9. CDR3 length: 16 residues. The CDR3 DNA follows: TGTGCCAGCACCTTAGCGGGAGAGGAGGACACCGGGGAGCTGTTTTTT. This codes for CASTLAGEEDTGELFF. Complete variable domain (other parts from reference TRBV5-8 and TRBJ2-2): EAGVTQSPTHLIKTRGQQATLRCSPISGHTSVYWYQQALGLGLQFLLWYDEGEERNRGNFPPRFSGRQFPNYSSELNVNALELEDSALYLCASTLAGEEDTGELFFGEGSRLTVL.

J is TRBJ2-6 and V is TRBV5-1; D is possibly TRBD1 (5 bases). Germline CDR1 is SGHRS and CDR2 is YFSETQ. V was cut by 2 bases and J by 0 bases, with 6 bases left in between. This CDR3 comprises 15 residues. The CDR3 nucleotides read TGCGCCAGCAGCTTAGGGGACTCTGGGGCCAACGTCCTGACTTTC. Translating gives CASSLGDSGANVLTF.

This chain connects TRBV19 to TRBJ2-1, with 9 bases aligning to TRBD1. This CDR3 comprises 16 residues. CDR1 is LNHDA, CDR2 SQIVND, per germline (reference sequence). The junction had 13 bases not matched to a gene; V was cut back by 6 bases and J by 7 bases. CDR3 nucleotide sequence: TGTGCCAGTAGGCCGGGACAGGGTCGGATATCGAATGAGCAGTTCTTC. Translation: CASRPGQGRISNEQFF.

J is TRBJ2-3 and V is TRBV29-1, with TRBD1 matching 10 bases. The ends lost 6 bases at V and 6 bases at J; junction bases unmatched: 9. The germline CDR1 and CDR2 sequences are SQVTM and ANQGSEA. The CDR3 runs 14 residues. As DNA, the CDR3 is TGCAGCGTCCCCTGGGACAGGGGTTTTGATACGCAGTATTTT. Translated: CSVPWDRGFDTQYF.

J is TRBJ2-1 and V is TRBV28; D unclear. CDR3 length: 11 amino acids. CDR1 MDHEN and CDR2 SYDVKM come from the germline V gene. Here the CDR3 reads CAAYDYNEQFF. The CDR3 DNA sequence: TGTGCTGCCTATGACTACAATGAGCAGTTCTTC.

The J gene is TRBJ2-1, the V gene TRBV19; 11 bases line up with TRBD1. Per germline, CDR1 LNHDA and CDR2 SQIVND (reference sequence). This CDR3 region has 18 residues. Trimming took 8 bases from V and 5 from J; bases not matched to a gene: 17. CDR3 bases: TGTGCCAGTGCACCCTCGAGGGGGGACAGGGGGAATGACAATGAGCAGTTCTTC. It translates to CASAPSRGDRGNDNEQFF.

The chain links TRBV28 to TRBJ1-4, with 7 bases fitting TRBD1. From germline, CDR1 is MDHEN and CDR2 SYDVKM. The CDR3 is 14 amino acids. J lost 5 bases, V lost 4 bases, and 4 bases had no gene match. As DNA, the CDR3 is TGTGCCAGCAGTTCGGGACAGATGAATGAAAAACTGTTTTTT. Its protein product is CASSSGQMNEKLFF.

The gene calls are TRBV6-5 and TRBJ2-1; D is undetermined. This CDR3 spans 12 amino acids. Deletions cut 4 bases from V and 8 bases from J, with 9 bases between. Looked up from germline, CDR1 is MNHEY and CDR2 is SVGAGI. Here the CDR3 reads CASSSEAYEQFF. The DNA of the CDR3 is TGTGCCAGCAGTTCCGAGGCCTATGAGCAGTTCTTC.

This clone was recorded once. J is TRBJ2-1 and V is TRBV30; 12 nucleotides align to TRBD2. The V gene's germline CDR1 is GTSNPN and CDR2 SVGIG (reference sequence). The CDR3 consists of 16 residues. The V and J ends lost 3 bases and 4 bases, in that order; junction bases with no gene match: 7. CDR3 amino acids: CAWSRFLAGGYNEQFF. DNA for the CDR3: TGTGCCTGGAGCCGATTCCTAGCGGGAGGGTACAATGAGCAGTTCTTC. Full variable domain (outside the CDR3, taken from reference TRBV30 and TRBJ2-1): SQTIHQWPATLVQPVGSPLSLECTVEGTSNPNLYWYRQAAGRGLQLLFYSVGIGQISSEVPQNLSASRPQDRQFILSSKKLLLSDSGFYLCAWSRFLAGGYNEQFFGPGTRLTVL.

The chain employs TRBV24-1 and TRBJ2-2; 8 positions agree with TRBD2. V shed 10 bases and J 1 base; nucleotides not matched to a gene: 1. Germline V gene data show CDR1 as KGHDR and CDR2 as SFDVKD. This CDR3 spans 13 amino acids. The CDR3, as DNA: TGTGCCACGAGCGGGAGGAACACCGGGGAGCTGTTTTTT. The encoded protein is CATSGRNTGELFF.

J is TRBJ2-7 and V is TRBV5-1; D might be TRBD2 (5 bases). The CDR3 length is 13 residues. The germline gives CDR1 SGHRS, CDR2 YFSETQ. The V end lost 4 bases, the J end lost 3 bases, and 11 bases lay between the germline ends. The CDR3 sequence: CASSPSEGYEQYF. In nucleotides, the CDR3 is TGCGCCAGCAGCCCTTCTGAGGGCTACGAGCAGTACTTC.

The chain uses TRBV4-3 and TRBJ2-1; TRBD2 matches at 11 bases. Germline CDR1 and CDR2: LGHNA and YSLEER. The V gene end was trimmed by 4 bases and the J gene end by 7 bases; junction bases not matched to a gene: 9. This CDR3 comprises 16 residues. The CDR3 spells CASSLQLAGVENEQFF. The CDR3, as DNA: TGCGCCAGCAGCCTACAACTAGCGGGAGTCGAGAATGAGCAGTTCTTC.

The rearrangement joins TRBV3-1 (or the pseudogene TRBV3-2) to TRBJ1-1, with TRBD1 as a possible D gene (5 bases). Germline V gives CDR1 LGHDT, CDR2 YNNKEL (reference sequence). There are 13 residues in the CDR3. V lost 0 bases, J lost 6 bases, and 8 bases lay in between. CDR3: CASSQDRGSEAFF. The CDR3 DNA is TGTGCCAGCAGCCAAGACCGGGGGTCTGAAGCTTTCTTT.

This clone was recorded a few times. The chain links TRBV9 to TRBJ2-1, with D possibly matching TRBD2 (6 bases). Germline V gene sequence: CDR1 SGDLS, CDR2 YYNGEE. The CDR3 is 16 amino acids. Between the trimmed V and J ends, which lost 0 bases and 2 bases, there was a span of 12 bases. Here the CDR3 reads CASSVGGSGPYNEQFF. For the CDR3, the DNA is TGTGCCAGCAGCGTAGGGGGTAGCGGCCCCTACAATGAGCAGTTCTTC.